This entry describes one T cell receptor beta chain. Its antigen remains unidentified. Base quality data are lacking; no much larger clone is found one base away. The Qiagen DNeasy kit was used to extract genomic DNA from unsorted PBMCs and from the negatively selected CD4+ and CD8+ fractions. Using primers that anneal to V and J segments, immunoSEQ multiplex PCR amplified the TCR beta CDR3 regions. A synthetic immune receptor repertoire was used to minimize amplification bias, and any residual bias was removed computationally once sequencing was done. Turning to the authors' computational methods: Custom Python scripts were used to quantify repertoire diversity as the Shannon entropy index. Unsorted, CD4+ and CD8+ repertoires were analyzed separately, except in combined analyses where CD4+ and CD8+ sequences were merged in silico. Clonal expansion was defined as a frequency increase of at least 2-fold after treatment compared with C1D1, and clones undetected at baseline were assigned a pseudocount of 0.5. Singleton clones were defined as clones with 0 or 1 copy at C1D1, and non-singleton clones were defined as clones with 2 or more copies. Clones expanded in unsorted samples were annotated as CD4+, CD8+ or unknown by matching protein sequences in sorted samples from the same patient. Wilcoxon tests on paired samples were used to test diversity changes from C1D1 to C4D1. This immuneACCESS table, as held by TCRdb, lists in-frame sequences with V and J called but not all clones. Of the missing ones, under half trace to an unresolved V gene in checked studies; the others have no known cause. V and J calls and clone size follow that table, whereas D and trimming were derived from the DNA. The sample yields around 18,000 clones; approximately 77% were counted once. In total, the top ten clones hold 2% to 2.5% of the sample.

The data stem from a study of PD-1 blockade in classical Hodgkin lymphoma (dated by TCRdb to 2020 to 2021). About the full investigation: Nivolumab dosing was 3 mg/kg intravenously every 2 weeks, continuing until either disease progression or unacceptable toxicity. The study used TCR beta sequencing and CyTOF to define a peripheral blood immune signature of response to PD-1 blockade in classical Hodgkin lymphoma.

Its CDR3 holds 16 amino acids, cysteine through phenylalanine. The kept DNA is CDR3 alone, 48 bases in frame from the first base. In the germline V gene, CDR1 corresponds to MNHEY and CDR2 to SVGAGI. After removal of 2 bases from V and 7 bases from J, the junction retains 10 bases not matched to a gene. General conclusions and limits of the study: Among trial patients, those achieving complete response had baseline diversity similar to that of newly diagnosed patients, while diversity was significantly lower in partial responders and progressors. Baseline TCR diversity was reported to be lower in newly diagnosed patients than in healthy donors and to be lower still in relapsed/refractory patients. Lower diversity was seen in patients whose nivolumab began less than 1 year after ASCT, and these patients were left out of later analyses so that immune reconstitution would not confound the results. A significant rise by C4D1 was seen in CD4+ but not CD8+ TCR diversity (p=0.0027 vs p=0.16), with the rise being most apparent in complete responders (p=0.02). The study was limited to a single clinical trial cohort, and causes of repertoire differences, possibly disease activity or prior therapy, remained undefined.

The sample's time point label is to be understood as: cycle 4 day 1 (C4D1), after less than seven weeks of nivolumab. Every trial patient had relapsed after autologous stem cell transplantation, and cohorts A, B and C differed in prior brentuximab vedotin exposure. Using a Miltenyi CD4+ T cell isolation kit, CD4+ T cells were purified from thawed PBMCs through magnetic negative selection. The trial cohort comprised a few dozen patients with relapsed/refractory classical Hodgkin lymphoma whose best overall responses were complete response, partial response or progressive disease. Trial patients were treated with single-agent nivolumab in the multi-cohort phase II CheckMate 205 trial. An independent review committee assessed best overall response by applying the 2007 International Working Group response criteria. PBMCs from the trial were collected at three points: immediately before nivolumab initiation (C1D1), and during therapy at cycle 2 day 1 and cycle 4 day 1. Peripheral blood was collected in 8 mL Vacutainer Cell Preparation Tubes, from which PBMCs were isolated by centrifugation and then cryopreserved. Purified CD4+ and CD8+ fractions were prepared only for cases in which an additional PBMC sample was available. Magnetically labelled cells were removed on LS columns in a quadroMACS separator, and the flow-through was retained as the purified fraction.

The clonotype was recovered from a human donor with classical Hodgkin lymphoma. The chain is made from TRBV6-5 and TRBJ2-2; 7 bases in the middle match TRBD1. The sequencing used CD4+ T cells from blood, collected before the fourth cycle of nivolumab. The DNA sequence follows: TGTGCCAGCAGTTACAATTCCGGGACAGATGGCGGGGAGCTGTTTTTT. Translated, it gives CASSYNSGTDGGELFF.